A single sample gave rise to the 8 T cell receptor beta chains below, sequenced in a study of blood T cell repertoires in COVID-19. This table comes from immunoSEQ multiplex PCR, and its TCRdb copy is limited to in-frame clones, with some not included. This table holds about 26,000 clones, around 90% found once. Sequencing was carried out using peripheral blood. The receptors originated from a man in his 70s with acute or convalescent COVID-19.

This clone was picked up a small number of times. The chain is built from TRBV29-1 and TRBJ1-1; TRBD1 is a possible D gene (6 bases). The length of the CDR3 is 13 residues. CDR1 is SQVTM and CDR2 is ANQGSEA in the germline V gene. Trimming stripped 6 bases from V and 4 bases from J, with 15 bases between. Here the CDR3 DNA reads TGCAGCGTCAATCAGGGGAGGGGCACTGAAGCTTTCTTT. It yields the protein CSVNQGRGTEAFF.

The chain uses TRBV19 and TRBJ2-3; a weak D match, TRBD1 (5 bases). This CDR3 is 15 amino acids long. Per germline, CDR1 LNHDA and CDR2 SQIVND (reference sequence). Between the trimmed V and J ends, which lost 1 base and 0 bases, there was a span of 8 bases. For the CDR3, the DNA is TGTGCCAGTAGTATAGTGACAGCTAGCACAGATACGCAGTATTTT. Translating gives CASSIVTASTDTQYF. The variable domain in full, with the rest retrieved from reference TRBV19 and TRBJ2-3, is DGGITQSPKYLFRKEGQNVTLSCEQNLNHDAMYWYRQDPGQGLRLIYYSQIVNDFQKGDIAEGYSVSREKKESFPLTVTSAQKNPTAFYLCASSIVTASTDTQYFGPGTRLTVL.

This clone was seen just once. V is TRBV7-3 and J is TRBJ1-1; TRBD1 agrees at 7 bases. The CDR3 is made up of 13 amino acids. After removal of 2 bases from V and 6 bases from J, the junction contained 3 bases not matched to a gene. CDR1 is SGHTA and CDR2 is FQGTGA in the germline V gene. CDR3 bases: TGTGCCAGCAGCTTACTAACAGGGGCTGAAGCTTTCTTT. Residues: CASSLLTGAEAFF.

As to this clone: Distinct nucleotide sequences in the sample also encode this CDR3. The DNA for the CDR3 is TGTGCCAGCAGCTTAGCTAAAGGGGACTATGGCTACACCTTC. Amino acids: CASSLAKGDYGYTF. This chain connects TRBV7-2 to TRBJ1-2, with D tentatively TRBD1 (5 bases). Trimming stripped 0 bases from V and 3 bases from J, with 8 bases between. The V gene's germline CDR1 is SGHTA and CDR2 FQGNSA. CDR3 length: 14 residues.

The chain recombines TRBV6-5 with TRBJ2-7; tentative D call: TRBD1 (5 bases). The germline CDR1 and CDR2 sequences are MNHEY and SVGAGI. Trimming stripped 2 bases from V and 3 bases from J, with 14 bases between. This CDR3 has 15 amino acids. The CDR3 is CASSYAGLGIYEQYF. The CDR3 DNA is TGTGCCAGCAGTTACGCAGGGTTGGGGATCTACGAGCAGTACTTC.

The V call is TRBV6-2 or TRBV6-3, the J call TRBJ2-7, with D maybe TRBD2 (5 bases). The CDR3 is 15 amino acids. V lost 6 bases and J lost 2, with 17 bases in between. Germline V gives CDR1 MNHEY, CDR2 SVGEGT. CDR3 DNA: TGTGCCAGCAGCACCTGGAGGCTTGGAGCCTACGAGCAGTACTTC. Its protein product is CASSTWRLGAYEQYF.

J is TRBJ2-2 and V is TRBV28; the match to TRBD2 covers 9 bases. This CDR3 spans 17 amino acids. V lost 1 base to trimming and J lost 0 bases; unmatched junction nucleotides: 3. Per germline, CDR1 MDHEN and CDR2 SYDVKM. The CDR3 here is CASSLLGGRANTGELFF. Here the CDR3 DNA reads TGTGCCAGCAGTTTATTGGGCGGGAGGGCGAACACCGGGGAGCTGTTTTTT.

The chain uses TRBV12-3 or TRBV12-4 and TRBJ1-2; TRBD1 agrees at 9 bases. The CDR3 is made up of 12 amino acids. Trimming at V came to 6 bases and at J to 8 bases, leaving 4 bases not matched to a gene. The CDR3 nucleotides read TGTGCCAGCAGGGGACAGGGTGAGGGCTACACCTTC. It is translated as CASRGQGEGYTF.